The 2 T cell receptor beta chains below all came from one sample that was sequenced in a study of cytomegalovirus exposure and HLA in healthy donors. Vbeta (60) and Jbeta (13) primers were used in the PCR. Sequencing used immunoSEQ multiplex PCR; TCRdb keeps in-frame clones, though not all of them. The data show approximately 210,000 clones, more than 65% seen once. The sample taken for sequencing was PBMCs. These receptors all come from a girl between 10 and 17 years old in good health and CMV-seropositive.

V and J are TRBV5-1 and TRBJ2-3; D is undetermined. Germline assignment: CDR1 SGHRS and CDR2 YFSETQ. Trimming pared 7 bases from V and 0 bases from J, leaving 15 bases between. This CDR3 contains 15 residues. CDR3 sequence reads: CASRPTSSSTDTQYF. The DNA for the CDR3 is TGCGCCAGCCGGCCGACATCTTCTAGCACAGATACGCAGTATTTT. Full variable domain (missing parts from reference TRBV5-1 and TRBJ2-3): KAGVTQTPRYLIKTRGQQVTLSCSPISGHRSVSWYQQTPGQGLQFLFEYFSETQRNKGNFPGRFSGRQFSNSRSEMNVSTLELGDSALYLCASRPTSSSTDTQYFGPGTRLTVL.

The V call is TRBV14, the J call TRBJ2-2, with TRBD1 identical over 9 bases. This CDR3 spans 15 amino acids. The germline gives CDR1 SGHDN, CDR2 FVKESK. V was clipped by 3 bases and J by 8 bases; unmatched bases: 7. This CDR3 reads CASSQGTGYGGELFF. CDR3 in DNA: TGTGCCAGCAGCCAGGGGACAGGGTATGGGGGGGAGCTGTTTTTT.